These 18 T cell receptor beta chains were sequenced from one sample in a study of blood T cell repertoires in COVID-19. The table came from immunoSEQ multiplex PCR; TCRdb's copy has only in-frame clones and leaves some out. The sample includes some 46,000 clones, 85% of them seen just once. Sequencing was performed on peripheral blood. Receptors were obtained from a man in his sixties with acute or convalescent COVID-19.

This rearrangement joins TRBV2 to TRBJ1-5; possible D gene TRBD1, 6 bases. Germline V gene lookup returns CDR1 SNHLY and CDR2 FYNNEI. Trimming left V 5 bases short and J 4 bases short, with 18 bases between. CDR3 length: 16 residues. The CDR3 DNA reads TGTGCCAGCAGTCCGGCAGGGGCGCCGGGGAATCAGCCCCAGCATTTT. This gives the protein CASSPAGAPGNQPQHF.

The chain has TRBV2 and TRBJ2-3, with 7 bases matching TRBD2. V shed 1 base and J 2 bases; nucleotides not matched to a gene: 6. Germline loops: CDR1 SNHLY, CDR2 FYNNEI. The CDR3 covers 16 residues. The CDR3 is CASSEVFSGFTDTQYF. The CDR3 DNA reads as TGTGCCAGCAGTGAAGTATTTAGCGGGTTCACAGATACGCAGTATTTT.

The chain joins TRBV6-4 to TRBJ2-4, with D maybe TRBD2 (6 bases). The CDR3 spans 11 residues. Per germline, CDR1 MRHNA and CDR2 SNTAGT. V was cut by 7 bases and J by 8 bases, with 9 bases left in between. CDR3 bases: TGTGCCAGCATGGGGGGATACATTCAGTACTTC. This translates into CASMGGYIQYF.

This chain links TRBV7-9 with TRBJ1-2; D is unclear. V lost 5 bases, J lost 0 bases, and 13 bases lay in between. This CDR3 has 15 amino acids. Germline loops: CDR1 SEHNR, CDR2 FQNEAQ (reference sequence). The DNA for the CDR3 is TGTGCCAGCAGCCTAGGAACAGAAGCTAACTATGGCTACACCTTC. Its translation: CASSLGTEANYGYTF.

CDR3 amino acids: CASSLVSRDQETQYF. The CDR3 coding sequence is TGTGCCAGCAGCTTGGTCAGCAGGGACCAAGAGACCCAGTACTTC. The V call is TRBV5-4, the J call TRBJ2-5, with D possibly TRBD1 on 5 matching bases. The CDR3 has 15 amino acids. The germline V and J ends were trimmed by 0 bases and 0 bases, with 9 bases remaining between them. From germline, CDR1 is SGHNT and CDR2 YYREEE (reference sequence).

On this clone itself: The same CDR3 can be traced to other DNA sequences in this sample. The rearrangement joins TRBV5-1 to TRBJ2-2, with D uncertain. V lost 0 bases to trimming and J lost 4 bases, with 4 bases between them. CDR3 size: 13 residues. Germline CDR1 and CDR2: SGHRS and YFSETQ. CDR3 amino acids: CASSLAGTGELFF. The CDR3 DNA reads as TGCGCCAGCAGCTTGGCGGGCACCGGGGAGCTGTTTTTT.

The V gene is TRBV2, the J gene TRBJ1-5; the match to TRBD1 covers 10 bases. The ends lost 6 bases at V and 2 bases at J; junction bases unmatched: 4. The CDR3 is 15 residues long. Per germline, CDR1 SNHLY and CDR2 FYNNEI. CDR3 sequence reads: CASRGQGLGNQPQHF. The CDR3 DNA reads TGTGCCAGCAGGGGACAGGGGCTGGGCAATCAGCCCCAGCATTTT.

The chain recombines TRBV2 with TRBJ1-5, with D possibly being TRBD1 (5 bases). V lost 4 bases to trimming and J lost 7 bases, with 11 bases between them. Germline CDR1 reads SNHLY; CDR2 reads FYNNEI. The CDR3 has 13 residues. The CDR3: CASSVHTGQPQHF. CDR3 nucleotides: TGTGCCAGCAGTGTCCACACAGGCCAGCCCCAGCATTTT.

The CDR3 sequence: CASRVGGITNYGYTF. Written as DNA, the CDR3 is TGTGCCAGCAGGGTTGGGGGGATTACTAACTATGGCTACACCTTC. This rearrangement joins TRBV28 to TRBJ1-2, with D maybe TRBD1 (5 bases). The germline V gene encodes CDR1 MDHEN and CDR2 SYDVKM. The CDR3 totals 15 residues. The germline V and J ends were trimmed by 6 bases and 0 bases, with 14 bases remaining between them.

This clone was seen only once. The chain recombines TRBV29-1 with TRBJ2-5, with D perhaps matching TRBD2 (6 bases). V was shortened by 3 bases and J by 2 bases, with 10 bases between the two germline ends. The CDR3 is made up of 13 amino acids. The germline V gene encodes CDR1 SQVTM and CDR2 ANQGSEA. The CDR3 DNA sequence: TGCAGCGTTGAGGGGACTGATCAAGAGACCCAGTACTTC. It codes for CSVEGTDQETQYF. The whole variable domain, remainder taken from reference TRBV29-1 and TRBJ2-5, is SAVISQKPSRDICQRGTSLTIQCQVDSQVTMMFWYRQQPGQSLTLIATANQGSEATYESGFVIDKFPISRPNLTFSTLTVSNMSPEDSSIYLCSVEGTDQETQYFGPGTRLLVL.

The chain has TRBV18 and TRBJ2-1; TRBD2 matches at 9 bases. This CDR3 is 16 amino acids long. The V segment lost 4 bases and the J segment 5 bases; nucleotides outside the gene matches: 9. Germline V gene lookup returns CDR1 KGHSH and CDR2 LQKENI. The CDR3 here is CASSLSGTSRNNEQFF. DNA for the CDR3: TGTGCCAGCTCACTTTCCGGGACTAGCCGCAACAATGAGCAGTTCTTC.

The V call is TRBV27, the J call TRBJ2-3; 10 bases fit TRBD1. The length of the CDR3 is 16 residues. Germline V gene data show CDR1 as MNHEY and CDR2 as SMNVEV (reference sequence). Trimming at V came to 3 bases and at J to 3 bases, leaving 6 bases not matched to a gene. This CDR3 reads CASSFAWTGGTDTQYF. The CDR3 DNA sequence: TGTGCCAGCAGTTTCGCTTGGACAGGGGGGACAGATACGCAGTATTTT.

CDR3 nucleotide sequence: TGTGCCATCAGGACAGATAGCTATGGCTACACCTTC. It codes for CAIRTDSYGYTF. The chain carries TRBV10-3 and TRBJ1-2; the D gene is possibly TRBD1 (5 bases). The CDR3 covers 12 residues. The V and J ends lost 6 bases and 4 bases respectively, with 9 bases between them. The germline V gene has CDR1 ENHRY and CDR2 SYGVKD.

V usage is TRBV27 and J usage is TRBJ2-2; 10 bases align to TRBD2. The CDR3 has 15 amino acids. Trimming removed 7 bases from V and 3 bases from J; junction bases left unmatched: 5. Germline loops: CDR1 MNHEY, CDR2 SMNVEV (reference sequence). CDR3: CASTWTSGYTGELFF. The CDR3 nucleotides read TGTGCCAGCACCTGGACTAGCGGATACACCGGGGAGCTGTTTTTT.

V is TRBV18 and J is TRBJ2-2; TRBD1 agrees at 7 bases. Trimming cost V 5 bases and J 5 bases; bases outside gene matches: 2. The CDR3 covers 13 residues. CDR1 is KGHSH, CDR2 LQKENI, per germline. The CDR3 DNA follows: TGTGCCAGCTCATCGGACAGGACCGGGGAGCTGTTTTTT. Translating it yields CASSSDRTGELFF.

The chain carries TRBV5-1 and TRBJ2-1, with 13 bases lining up with TRBD2. This CDR3 is built from 21 residues. CDR1 and CDR2 (germline): SGHRS, YFSETQ. Trimming cost V 6 bases and J 1 base; bases outside gene matches: 19. In DNA form, the CDR3 reads TGCGCCAGCACCTCCGCGTATCAAAAAGGGACTAGCGGGGAGTCCTACAATGAGCAGTTCTTC. This gives the protein CASTSAYQKGTSGESYNEQFF.

J is TRBJ2-5 and V is TRBV28; 11 bases map to TRBD2. The CDR3 covers 17 residues. V dropped 5 bases and J dropped 3; count of bases not matched to a gene: 11. Looked up from germline, CDR1 is MDHEN and CDR2 is SYDVKM. CDR3 sequence (DNA): TGTGCCAGCAGTATTAGCGGGAGGGCCGGGAGAGAAGAGACCCAGTACTTC. Amino acids: CASSISGRAGREETQYF.

The CDR3 here is CASSTQMTSSYNEQFF. The DNA of the CDR3 is TGTGCCAGCAGTACCCAAATGACTAGCTCCTACAATGAGCAGTTCTTC. V usage is TRBV27 and J usage is TRBJ2-1; maybe TRBD2 (6 bases). Trimming left V 5 bases short and J 0 bases short, with 14 bases between. This CDR3 is built from 16 residues. The germline V gene has CDR1 MNHEY and CDR2 SMNVEV (reference sequence).